These 21 T cell receptor beta chains were sequenced from one sample in a study of CD8+CD57+ T cells in acquired aplastic anemia (dated by TCRdb to the late 2010s). The instrument was an Illumina HiSeq 2000. Profiling of TCR beta VDJ combinations and CDR3 sequences used genomic DNA as the template. The public reads were quality trimmed at Q25 with fastp and then assembled into clones with MiXCR by TCRdb, keeping productive beta chains. Each CDR3 protein gets just one entry, which takes the most common genes and DNA from the rows behind it. The table for this sample lists some 410,000 distinct CDR3 sequences; roughly 68% of them were counted only once. The ten largest account for 3.5% to 4.5% of the sample. Sequenced: sorted CD4+, CD8+, or CD8+CD57+ T cells (not recorded which) from PBMCs. These TCRs come from a human donor in good health, serving as a control.

This sequence joins TRBV6-2 or TRBV6-3 and TRBJ2-7; unclear D gene. CDR1 MNHEY and CDR2 SVGEGT come from the germline V gene. CDR3 size: 17 residues. V lost 0 bases and J lost 4, with 19 bases in between. CDR3 sequence (DNA): TGTGCCAGCAGTTACTCGCCCAGGACGACACCTTCATACGAGCAGTACTTC. Protein: CASSYSPRTTPSYEQYF.

The chain carries TRBV10-1 and TRBJ2-1, with D unresolved. V gave up 6 bases and J gave up 5 bases, with 14 bases separating them. There are 14 residues in the CDR3. The germline CDR1 and CDR2 sequences are WNHNN and SYGVQD (reference sequence). The CDR3, as DNA: TGCGCCAGCAGAGTGGGCGGCTGGAACAATGAGCAGTTCTTC. It translates to CASRVGGWNNEQFF.

The chain employs TRBV2 and TRBJ1-5; no clear D. With 7 bases removed from V and 16 bases from J, the gap between germline ends came to 20 bases. The CDR3 length is 12 residues. Per germline, CDR1 SNHLY and CDR2 FYNNEI. Written as DNA, the CDR3 is TGTGCCAGCAAACATCAGCGTATGGCGAACCATTTT. Protein sequence: CASKHQRMANHF.

The chain is built from TRBV15 and TRBJ2-3; 7 bases align to TRBD1. The CDR3 loop spans 14 amino acids. Germline CDR1 and CDR2: LNHNV and YYDKDF (reference sequence). The trim removed 0 bases at V and 9 bases at J, leaving 6 bases unmatched. The CDR3 bases are TGTGCCACCAGCAGAGACCAACAGGGGACAACGCAGTATTTT. Amino acid sequence: CATSRDQQGTTQYF.

In its sample, this clonotype was seen many times. The chain recombines TRBV20-1 with TRBJ2-2; weak D call: TRBD1 (6 bases). From germline, CDR1 is DFQATT and CDR2 SNEGSKA (reference sequence). V lost 2 bases, J lost 1 base, and 11 bases lay in between. The CDR3 has 15 residues. Here the CDR3 DNA reads TGCAGTGCTAGACCCCCCAGGGGGAACACCGGGGAGCTGTTTTTT. Translation gives CSARPPRGNTGELFF.

This clonotype was detected a few times. The CDR3 ends on some other residue instead of the conserved phenylalanine or tryptophan, so this is likely a read error. No DNA is shown, since the ends of the CDR3 on it are uncertain; the CDR3 is the one TCRdb lists. The genes are TRBV7-6 and TRBJ2-7; the listed D gene, TRBD2, was not tested against the DNA. Germline V CDR1 and CDR2: SGHVS, FNYEAQ. The CDR3 sequence runs 13 residues, both termini included. This CDR3 reads CASSVGTSASTDT.

The V gene is TRBV9, the J gene TRBJ1-6, with TRBD1 matching 7 bases. J gave up 14 bases and V 3 bases, and 17 bases lay outside the gene matches. CDR1 SGDLS and CDR2 YYNGEE come from the germline V gene. The CDR3 is 16 amino acids. The chain's CDR3 is CASSEGQATYGYTLHF. The CDR3, as DNA: TGTGCCAGCAGCGAAGGACAGGCAACATATGGCTACACCCTCCACTTT.

Turning to this clonotype: At one end, the junction sequence differs from germline, possibly due to a read error. The chain combines TRBV7-3 with TRBJ1-5; D perhaps matches TRBD1 (5 bases). CDR3 length: 14 residues. Germline lookup yields CDR1 SGHTA and CDR2 FQGTGA. In DNA, the CDR3 is TGTGCCAGCAGCTTAACTGTCCAGGGAGGAACTGAAGCTTTT. It encodes CASSLTVQGGTEAF.

A word on this clonotype: One end of the junction does not line up with germline, which may come from a read error. The rearrangement uses TRBV5-1 and TRBJ1-5, with a weak D call TRBD1 (5 bases). Germline V lookup: CDR1 SGHRS, CDR2 YFSETQ. The CDR3 has 14 amino acids. Here the CDR3 reads CASSLDTRAQPQHF. CDR3 bases: TGTGCCAGCAGTTTGGACACTAGGGCTCAGCCCCAGCATTTT.

This clonotype was observed a handful of times. This chain connects TRBV27 to TRBJ1-1, with D uncertain. This CDR3 is 15 amino acids long. The V end lost 6 bases, the J end lost 0 bases, and 14 bases lay between the germline ends. Germline CDR1 and CDR2: MNHEY and SMNVEV (reference sequence). CDR3 nucleotides: TGTGCCAGCAGGGAATATTTCTTGGTGAACACTGAAGCTTTCTTT. Translation gives CASREYFLVNTEAFF.

V is TRBV7-2 and J is TRBJ2-6; D is unresolved. The CDR3 spans 15 residues. V was shortened by 2 bases and J by 15 bases, with 20 bases between the two germline ends. Germline values: CDR1 SGHTA, CDR2 FQGNSA. CDR3 DNA sequence: TGTGCCAGCAGCTTATCTCTCACAGAGGCCAAGGGCCTGACTTTC. Protein sequence: CASSLSLTEAKGLTF. Drawing the rest from reference TRBV7-2 and TRBJ2-6, the complete variable domain is GAGVSQSPSNKVTEKGKDVELRCDPISGHTALYWYRQSLGQGLEFLIYFQGNSAPDKSGLPSDRFSAERTGGSVSTLTIQRTQQEDSAVYLCASSLSLTEAKGLTFGAGSRLTVL.

The genes are TRBV15 and TRBJ2-7, with 12 bases lining up with TRBD2. The germline CDR1 and CDR2 sequences are LNHNV and YYDKDF (reference sequence). The CDR3 sequence is 16 residues long. Losses at the gene ends were 0 bases for V and 6 bases for J; bases not matched to a gene: 6. CDR3: CATSRDQLAGGGEQYF. The CDR3 coding sequence is TGTGCCACCAGCAGAGACCAACTAGCGGGGGGTGGCGAGCAGTACTTC.

This clonotype has a handful of counts. One base away lies a much larger clone, so this may be a sequencing read error. The chain carries TRBV6-4 and TRBJ2-1, with 8 nucleotides matching TRBD2. The CDR3 is 15 amino acids. Looked up from germline, CDR1 is MRHNA and CDR2 is SNTAGT. The junction had 12 bases not matched to a gene; V was cut back by 6 bases and J by 8 bases. The CDR3 DNA follows: TGTGCCAGCAGCTTAGCTAACGGGGGGGTCCATGAGCAGTTCTTC. It specifies CASSLANGGVHEQFF.

This clonotype was counted many times. The chain combines TRBV13 with TRBJ1-2; D is ambiguous. The germline CDR1 and CDR2 sequences are PRHDT and FYEKMQ (reference sequence). This CDR3 has 17 residues. Trimming took 4 bases from V and 6 from J, leaving 24 bases between them. The CDR3 region is CASSSNPGPLRVNGYTF. The CDR3 bases are TGTGCCAGCAGCTCAAATCCGGGCCCCCTACGGGTTAATGGCTACACCTTC.

This chain uses TRBV6-1 with TRBJ2-7, with D possibly matching TRBD1 (6 bases). Germline assignment: CDR1 MNHNS and CDR2 SASEGT. The CDR3 is 15 residues long. Trimming took off 6 bases at V and 4 bases at J, with 19 bases between the two ends. The CDR3 DNA is TGTGCCAGCAGACCTTACACCGGGACACCGTACGAGCAGTACTTC. Translating it yields CASRPYTGTPYEQYF.

The CDR3 reads CASSFTSGRAETQYF. The CDR3 DNA reads TGTGCCAGCAGCTTCACGAGCGGGAGGGCAGAGACCCAGTACTTC. The V and J genes are TRBV11-3 and TRBJ2-5, with 10 bases fitting TRBD2. Trimming at V came to 3 bases and at J to 4 bases, leaving 5 bases not matched to a gene. The germline V gene encodes CDR1 SGHNT and CDR2 YENEEA. The CDR3 is made up of 15 amino acids.

This sequence joins TRBV6-1 and TRBJ1-2; TRBD1 is a possible D gene (5 bases). V was shortened by 0 bases and J by 13 bases, with 15 bases between the two germline ends. The CDR3 covers 13 residues. CDR1 and CDR2 from the germline V gene are MNHNS and SASEGT. CDR3 sequence: CASSEAAGQAFTF. CDR3 in DNA: TGTGCCAGCAGTGAAGCGGCAGGGCAGGCCTTCACCTTC.

CDR3 amino acids: CASSLLAGGYTDTQYF. Written as DNA, the CDR3 is TGTGCCAGCAGCTTACTAGCGGGGGGGTACACAGATACGCAGTATTTT. The V call is TRBV7-9, the J call TRBJ2-3, with TRBD2 identical over 12 bases. V dropped 2 bases and J dropped 2; count of bases not matched to a gene: 2. The germline gives CDR1 SEHNR, CDR2 FQNEAQ (reference sequence). This CDR3 spans 16 amino acids.

About this clonotype: One end of the junction fails to match germline, which may point to a read error. The gene calls are TRBV20-1 and TRBJ1-3, with D perhaps matching TRBD1 (5 bases). Germline CDR1 DFQATT, CDR2 SNEGSKA (reference sequence). The CDR3 extends over 14 amino acids. Written as DNA, the CDR3 is TGCAGCGCCTACGACAGCCACTCTGGAAACACCATGTATTTT. It is translated as CSAYDSHSGNTMYF.

As for this clonotype: The conserved final phenylalanine or tryptophan is absent from the CDR3, which likely points to a read error. The chain is built from TRBV7-3 and TRBJ1-2; 8 bases agree with TRBD1. The CDR3 covers 15 residues. The germline CDR1 and CDR2 sequences are SGHTA and FQGTGA. J gave up 3 bases and V 3 bases, and 6 bases lay outside the gene matches. The CDR3 DNA sequence: TGTGCCAGCAGCTTGGACGGACAGGGTGACTATGGCTACACCTAC. Translating gives CASSLDGQGDYGYTY.

V is TRBV2 and J is TRBJ1-1; D call uncertain. Germline loops: CDR1 SNHLY, CDR2 FYNNEI. This CDR3 is built from 13 residues. Trimming shortened V by 10 bases and J by 2 bases, and 14 bases separated the two germline ends. CDR3 residues: CATTKGYNTEAFF. DNA of the CDR3: TGTGCCACCACCAAAGGGTATAACACTGAAGCTTTCTTT.